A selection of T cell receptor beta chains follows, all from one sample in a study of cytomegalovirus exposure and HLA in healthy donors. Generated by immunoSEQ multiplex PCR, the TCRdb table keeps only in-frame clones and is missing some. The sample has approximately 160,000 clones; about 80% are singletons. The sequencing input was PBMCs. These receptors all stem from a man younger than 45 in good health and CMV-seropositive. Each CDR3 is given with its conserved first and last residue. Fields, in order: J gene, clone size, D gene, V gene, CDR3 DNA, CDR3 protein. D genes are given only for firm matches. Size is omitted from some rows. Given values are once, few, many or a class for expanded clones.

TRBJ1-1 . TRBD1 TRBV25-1 TGTGCCAGCAGTGCCTTGGGACAGCTGAACACTGAAGCTTTCTTT CASSALGQLNTEAFF
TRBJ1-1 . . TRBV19 TGTGCCAGTAGTATAACCCCGTTTAAAACAGGATTGCTGATTGAAGCTTTCTTT CASSITPFKTGLLIEAFF
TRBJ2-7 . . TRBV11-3 TGTGCCAGCAGCTCGGTCGCCTACGAGCAGTACTTC CASSSVAYEQYF
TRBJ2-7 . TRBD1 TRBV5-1 TGCGCCAGCAGCTCCCCCCGCCGGACGCCGGGACAGCTCTACGAGCAGTACTTC CASSSPRRTPGQLYEQYF
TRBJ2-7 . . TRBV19 TGTGCCAGTAGTATGGGTACAGGCTACGAGCAGTACTTC CASSMGTGYEQYF
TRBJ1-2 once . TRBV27 TGTGCCAGCAGTTTATCCGGATCAATCGCGCGGCAAAGCTATGGCTACACCTTC CASSLSGSIARQSYGYTF
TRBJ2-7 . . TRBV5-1 TGCGCCAGCAGCTTGGGTGACAGTCCGTCCTACGAGCAGTACTTC CASSLGDSPSYEQYF
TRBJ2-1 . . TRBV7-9 TGTGCCAGCAGCGCCCAAACAGGGTTTAGCCACAATGAGCAGTTCTTC CASSAQTGFSHNEQFF
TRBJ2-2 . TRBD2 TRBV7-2 TGTGCCAGCAGGCATATGGGACTAGCGGAATATACGAACACCGGGGAGCTGTTTTTT CASRHMGLAEYTNTGELFF
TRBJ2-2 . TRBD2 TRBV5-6 TGTGCCAGCAGCCCGGCTGATAGCGGGAGAGGCGGGGAGCTGTTTTTT CASSPADSGRGGELFF
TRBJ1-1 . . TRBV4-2 TGTGCCAGCAGCCAAGAAGAGACTGAAGCTTTCTTT CASSQEETEAFF
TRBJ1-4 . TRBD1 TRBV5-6 TGTGCCAGCAGCTTGGCCGGAGGGGGCTCTAATGAAAAACTGTTTTTT CASSLAGGGSNEKLFF
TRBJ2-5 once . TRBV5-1 TGCGCCAGCAGCGGCCTCAGGGGAGACCAAGAGACCCAGTACTTC CASSGLRGDQETQYF
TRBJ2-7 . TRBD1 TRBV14 TGTGCCAGCAGCCCCAGGACAGGAGGATCCTACGAGCAGTACTTC CASSPRTGGSYEQYF
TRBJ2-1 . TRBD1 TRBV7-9 TGTGCCAGCAGCTCGACAGGGCGCTCCTACAATGAGCAGTTCTTC CASSSTGRSYNEQFF
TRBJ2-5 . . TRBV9 TGTGCCAGCAGCGTATCGGGAGTGATACAGACCCAGTACTTC CASSVSGVIQTQYF